This T cell receptor beta chain was recovered during a study of blood T cell repertoires in COVID-19. Study as a whole: Samples representing acute and convalescent COVID-19 were sourced from the United States, Italy and Spain.

V was pared by 6 bases and J by 2 bases, with 13 bases between. This CDR3 has 14 residues. From germline, CDR1 is SGHDN and CDR2 FVKESK. Some clones are missing from TCRdb's copy, which holds only in-frame ones; the method was immunoSEQ multiplex PCR. Of tens of thousands of clones in the sample, roughly 82% were seen once. The sequenced sample was peripheral blood. The chain has TRBV14 and TRBJ1-2; weak D call: TRBD1 (6 bases). The source is a human donor in a cohort sampled during active COVID-19. This CDR3 is CASSGGAANYGYTF. The CDR3 DNA follows: TGTGCCAGCAGTGGGGGCGCAGCAAACTATGGCTACACCTTC.